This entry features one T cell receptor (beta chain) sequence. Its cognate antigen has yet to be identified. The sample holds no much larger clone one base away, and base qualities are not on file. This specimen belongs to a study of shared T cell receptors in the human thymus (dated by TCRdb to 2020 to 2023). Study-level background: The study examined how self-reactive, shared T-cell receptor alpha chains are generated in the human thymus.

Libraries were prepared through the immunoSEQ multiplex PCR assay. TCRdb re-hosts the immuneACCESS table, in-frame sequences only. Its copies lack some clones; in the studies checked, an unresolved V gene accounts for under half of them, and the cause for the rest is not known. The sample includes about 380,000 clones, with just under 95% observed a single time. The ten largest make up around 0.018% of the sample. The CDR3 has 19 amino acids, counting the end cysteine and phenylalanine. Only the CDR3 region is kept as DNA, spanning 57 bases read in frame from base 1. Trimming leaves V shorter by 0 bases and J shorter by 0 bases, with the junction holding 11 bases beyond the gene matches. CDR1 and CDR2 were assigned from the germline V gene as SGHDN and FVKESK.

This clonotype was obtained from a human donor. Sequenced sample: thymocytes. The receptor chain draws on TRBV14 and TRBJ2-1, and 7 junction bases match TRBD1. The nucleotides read TGTGCCAGCAGCCAAGATCACATCAGGGGGAGACGCTCCTACAATGAGCAGTTCTTC. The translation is CASSQDHIRGRRSYNEQFF.